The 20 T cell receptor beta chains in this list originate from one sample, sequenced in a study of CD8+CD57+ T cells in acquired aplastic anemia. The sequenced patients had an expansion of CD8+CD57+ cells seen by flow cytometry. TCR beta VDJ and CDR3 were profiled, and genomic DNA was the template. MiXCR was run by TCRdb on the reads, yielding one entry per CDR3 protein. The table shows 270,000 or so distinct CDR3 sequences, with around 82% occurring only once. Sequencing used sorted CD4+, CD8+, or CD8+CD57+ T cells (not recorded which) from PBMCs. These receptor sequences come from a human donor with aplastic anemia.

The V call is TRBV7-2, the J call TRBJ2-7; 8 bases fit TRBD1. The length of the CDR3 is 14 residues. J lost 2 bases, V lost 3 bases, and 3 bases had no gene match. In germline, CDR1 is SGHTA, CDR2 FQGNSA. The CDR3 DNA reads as TGTGCCAGCAGCTTTGGGACAGGAACCTACGAGCAGTACTTC. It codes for CASSFGTGTYEQYF.

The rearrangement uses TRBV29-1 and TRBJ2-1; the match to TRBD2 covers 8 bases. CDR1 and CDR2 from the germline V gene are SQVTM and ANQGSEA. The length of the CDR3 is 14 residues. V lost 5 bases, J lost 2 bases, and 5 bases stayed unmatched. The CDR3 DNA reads TGCAGCGTTTCTGGCGGGGGGACCTACAATGAGCAGTTCTTC. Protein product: CSVSGGGTYNEQFF.

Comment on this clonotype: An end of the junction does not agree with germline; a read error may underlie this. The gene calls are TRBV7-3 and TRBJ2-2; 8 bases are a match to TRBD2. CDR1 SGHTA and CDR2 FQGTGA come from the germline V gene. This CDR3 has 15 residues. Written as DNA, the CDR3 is TGTGCCAGCAGCCTAACTCAGCGGGGGTCCGGGAAGGTGTTTTTT. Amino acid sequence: CASSLTQRGSGKVFF.

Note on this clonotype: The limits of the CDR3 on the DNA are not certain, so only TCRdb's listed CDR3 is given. The CDR3 region is CASGTGGQKLFFAEAFF. This sequence joins TRBV9 and TRBJ1-1; TRBD1, as called in the table, went unchecked against the DNA. The CDR3 is 17 amino acids in total, end residues counted. The V gene's germline CDR1 is SGDLS and CDR2 YYNGEE.

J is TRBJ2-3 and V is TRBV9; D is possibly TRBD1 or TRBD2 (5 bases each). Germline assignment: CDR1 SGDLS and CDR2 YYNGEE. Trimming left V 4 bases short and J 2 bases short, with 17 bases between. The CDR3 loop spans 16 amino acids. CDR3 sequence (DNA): TGTGCCAGCAGCTTCGGGGCTACCGTTTACACAGATACGCAGTATTTT. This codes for CASSFGATVYTDTQYF.

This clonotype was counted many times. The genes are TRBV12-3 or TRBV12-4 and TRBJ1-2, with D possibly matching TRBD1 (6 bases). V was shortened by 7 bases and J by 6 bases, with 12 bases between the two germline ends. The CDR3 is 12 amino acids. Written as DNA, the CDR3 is TGTGCCAGCACCACGGGGGCGAATGGCTACACCTTC. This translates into CASTTGANGYTF.

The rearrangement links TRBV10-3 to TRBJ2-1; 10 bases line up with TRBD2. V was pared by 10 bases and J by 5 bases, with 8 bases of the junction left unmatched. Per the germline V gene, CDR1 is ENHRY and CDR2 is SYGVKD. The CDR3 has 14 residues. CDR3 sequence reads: CATLSLAGDNEQFF. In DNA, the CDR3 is TGTGCCACCCTGAGTCTAGCGGGAGACAATGAGCAGTTCTTC.

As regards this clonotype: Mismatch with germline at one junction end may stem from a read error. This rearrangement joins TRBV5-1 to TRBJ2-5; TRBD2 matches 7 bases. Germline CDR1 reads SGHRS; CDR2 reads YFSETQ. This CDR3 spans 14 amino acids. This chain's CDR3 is CASSITSEMRTQYF. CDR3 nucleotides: TGTGCCAGCAGCATTACTAGCGAGATGAGGACCCAGTACTTC.

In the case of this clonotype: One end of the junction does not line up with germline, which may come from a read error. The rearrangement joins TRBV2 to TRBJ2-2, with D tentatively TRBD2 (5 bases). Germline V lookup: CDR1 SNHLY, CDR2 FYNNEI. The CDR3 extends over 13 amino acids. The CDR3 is CASSSDDTGELYF. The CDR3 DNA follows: TGTGCCAGCAGTTCGGACGACACCGGGGAGCTGTATTTT.

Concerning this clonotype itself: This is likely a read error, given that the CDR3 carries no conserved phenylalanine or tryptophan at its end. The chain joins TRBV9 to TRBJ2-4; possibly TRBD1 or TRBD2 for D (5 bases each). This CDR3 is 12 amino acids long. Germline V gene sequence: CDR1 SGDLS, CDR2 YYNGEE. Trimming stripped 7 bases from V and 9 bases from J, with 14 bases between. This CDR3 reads CASGLAGTIQYH. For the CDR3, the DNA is TGTGCCAGCGGATTAGCTGGGACCATTCAGTACCAC.

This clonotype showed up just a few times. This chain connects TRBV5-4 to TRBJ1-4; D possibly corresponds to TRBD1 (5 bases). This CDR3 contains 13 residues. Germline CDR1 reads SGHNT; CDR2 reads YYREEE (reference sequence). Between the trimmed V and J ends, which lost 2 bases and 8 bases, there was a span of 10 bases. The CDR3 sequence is CASSFRGGEKLFF. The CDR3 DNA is TGTGCCAGCAGCTTTAGGGGCGGAGAAAAACTGTTTTTT.

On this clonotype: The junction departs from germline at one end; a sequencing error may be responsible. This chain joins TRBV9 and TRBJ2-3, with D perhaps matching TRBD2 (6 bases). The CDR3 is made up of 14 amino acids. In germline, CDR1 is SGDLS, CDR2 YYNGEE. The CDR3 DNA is TGTGCCAGCAGCGTAGCGGGAGATCCCCATACGCTGTATTTT. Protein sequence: CASSVAGDPHTLYF. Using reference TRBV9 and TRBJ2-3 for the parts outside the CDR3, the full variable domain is DSGVTQTPKHLITATGQRVTLRCSPRSGDLSVYWYQQSLDQGLQFLIQYYNGEERAKGNILERFSAQQFPDLHSELNLSSLELGDSALYFCASSVAGDPHTLYFGPGTRLTVL.

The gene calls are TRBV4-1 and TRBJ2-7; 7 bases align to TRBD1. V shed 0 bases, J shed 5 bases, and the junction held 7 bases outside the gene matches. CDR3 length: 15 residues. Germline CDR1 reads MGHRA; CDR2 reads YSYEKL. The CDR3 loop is CASSQEGRQGHEQYF. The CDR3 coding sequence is TGCGCCAGCAGCCAAGAAGGCCGACAGGGCCACGAGCAGTACTTC.

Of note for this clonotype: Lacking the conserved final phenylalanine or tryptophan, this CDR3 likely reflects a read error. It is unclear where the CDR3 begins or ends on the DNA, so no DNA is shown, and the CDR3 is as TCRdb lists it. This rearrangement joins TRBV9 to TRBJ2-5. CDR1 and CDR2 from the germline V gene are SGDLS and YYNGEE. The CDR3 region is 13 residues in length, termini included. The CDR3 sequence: CASSASSKETKYS.

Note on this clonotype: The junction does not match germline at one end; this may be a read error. In DNA, the CDR3 is TGCAGTGCTAGACGCCTGACGGGAAGCGGGAACACCGGGGAGCTGTCTTGG. It is translated as CSARRLTGSGNTGELSW. This rearrangement joins TRBV20-1 to TRBJ2-2, with 7 nucleotides matching TRBD2. This CDR3 is 17 amino acids long. Germline CDR1 and CDR2: DFQATT and SNEGSKA (reference sequence).

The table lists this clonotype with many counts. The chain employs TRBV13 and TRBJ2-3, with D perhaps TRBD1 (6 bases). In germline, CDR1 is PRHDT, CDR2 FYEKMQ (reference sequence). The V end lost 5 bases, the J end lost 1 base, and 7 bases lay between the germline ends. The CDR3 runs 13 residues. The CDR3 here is CASSAGGTDTQYF. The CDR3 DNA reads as TGTGCCAGCAGCGCAGGGGGCACAGATACGCAGTATTTT.

The CDR3 sequence is CSVGQGNTEAFF. The CDR3 DNA is TGCAGCGTTGGGCAGGGAAACACTGAAGCTTTCTTT. The V call is TRBV29-1, the J call TRBJ1-1; maybe TRBD1 (5 bases). Germline V CDR1 and CDR2: SQVTM, ANQGSEA. V shed 4 bases and J shed 2 bases, with 8 bases lying between them. The CDR3 covers 12 residues.

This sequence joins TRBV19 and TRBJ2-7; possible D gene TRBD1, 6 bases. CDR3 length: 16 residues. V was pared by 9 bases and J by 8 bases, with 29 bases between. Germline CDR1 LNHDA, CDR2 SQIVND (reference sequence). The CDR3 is CASRIARQANLDQQYV. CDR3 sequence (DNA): TGTGCCAGCAGGATAGCTAGACAGGCGAACCTTGACCAGCAGTACGTC.

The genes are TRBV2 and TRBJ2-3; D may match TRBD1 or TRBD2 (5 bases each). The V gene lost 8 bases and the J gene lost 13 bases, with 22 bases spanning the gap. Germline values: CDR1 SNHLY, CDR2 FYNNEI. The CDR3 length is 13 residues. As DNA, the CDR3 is TGTGCCAGCGGGGACGTGGGCACAAATACTGAGTATTTT. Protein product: CASGDVGTNTEYF.

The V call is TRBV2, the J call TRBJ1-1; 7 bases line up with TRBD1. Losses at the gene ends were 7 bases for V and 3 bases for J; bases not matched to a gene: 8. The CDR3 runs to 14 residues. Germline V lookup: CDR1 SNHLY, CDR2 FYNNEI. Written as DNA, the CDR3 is TGTGCCAGCAACCAACAGGGGCGGGACACTGAAGCTTTCTTT. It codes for CASNQQGRDTEAFF.